This TCR beta chain stems from a study of blood T cell repertoires in COVID-19. Across the whole study: Specimens from acute and convalescent COVID-19 originated in the United States, Italy and Spain. The analysed material was cDNA or gDNA that came from T cells, B-cell-depleted T cells, or PBMCs.

From germline, CDR1 is MGHRA and CDR2 YSYEKL. The CDR3 contains 20 residues. J gave up 0 bases and V 3 bases, and 13 bases lay outside the gene matches. Authors' data handling: Reference gene primer amplification gave nucleated cell count estimates. TCRdb keeps only in-frame clones here, not all; method: immunoSEQ multiplex PCR. That table supplies the V and J calls and clone size; D and trimming were determined from the DNA. The sample records more than 95,000 clones, 85% being singletons. This clone was detected only once. This clonotype was sampled from a man older than 75 with active or convalescent COVID-19. This chain links TRBV4-1 with TRBJ2-6, with 8 bases matching TRBD1. The material sequenced was peripheral blood. The CDR3 coding sequence is TGCGCCAGCAGCCACCATGGGGACAGGATCGCAATCTCTGGGGCCAACGTCCTGACTTTC. It translates to CASSHHGDRIAISGANVLTF.